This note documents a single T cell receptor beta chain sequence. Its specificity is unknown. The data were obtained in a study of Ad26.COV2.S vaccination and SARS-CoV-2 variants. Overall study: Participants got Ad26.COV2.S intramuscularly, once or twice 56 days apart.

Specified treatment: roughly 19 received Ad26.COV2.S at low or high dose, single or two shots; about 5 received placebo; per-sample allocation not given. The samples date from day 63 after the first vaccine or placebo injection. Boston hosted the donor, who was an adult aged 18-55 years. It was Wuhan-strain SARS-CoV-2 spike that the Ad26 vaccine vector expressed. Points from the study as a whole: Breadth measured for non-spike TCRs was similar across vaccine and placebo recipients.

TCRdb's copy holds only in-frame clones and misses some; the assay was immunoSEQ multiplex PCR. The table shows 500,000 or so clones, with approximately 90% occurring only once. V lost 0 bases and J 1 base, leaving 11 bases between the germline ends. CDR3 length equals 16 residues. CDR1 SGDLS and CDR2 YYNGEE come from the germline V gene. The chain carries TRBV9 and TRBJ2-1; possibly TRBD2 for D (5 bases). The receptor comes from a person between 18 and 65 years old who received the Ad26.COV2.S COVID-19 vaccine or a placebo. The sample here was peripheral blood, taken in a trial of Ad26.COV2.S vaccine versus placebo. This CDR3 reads CASSVVAGGSYNEQFF. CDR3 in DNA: TGTGCCAGCAGCGTAGTGGCGGGCGGTTCCTACAATGAGCAGTTCTTC.